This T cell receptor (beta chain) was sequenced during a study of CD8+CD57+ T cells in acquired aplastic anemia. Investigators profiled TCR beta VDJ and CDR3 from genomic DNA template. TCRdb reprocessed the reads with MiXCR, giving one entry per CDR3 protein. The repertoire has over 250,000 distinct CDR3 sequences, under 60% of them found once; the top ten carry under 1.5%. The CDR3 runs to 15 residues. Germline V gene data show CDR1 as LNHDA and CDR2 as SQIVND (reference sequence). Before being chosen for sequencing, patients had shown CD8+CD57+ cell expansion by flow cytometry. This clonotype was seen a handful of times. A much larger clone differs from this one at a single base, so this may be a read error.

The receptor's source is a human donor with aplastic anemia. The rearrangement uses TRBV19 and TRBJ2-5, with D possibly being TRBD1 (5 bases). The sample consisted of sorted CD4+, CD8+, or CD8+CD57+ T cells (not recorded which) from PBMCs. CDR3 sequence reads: CASSIGSGNMEIQYF. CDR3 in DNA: TGTGCCAGTAGTATAGGGTCAGGGAACATGGAGATCCAGTACTTC.